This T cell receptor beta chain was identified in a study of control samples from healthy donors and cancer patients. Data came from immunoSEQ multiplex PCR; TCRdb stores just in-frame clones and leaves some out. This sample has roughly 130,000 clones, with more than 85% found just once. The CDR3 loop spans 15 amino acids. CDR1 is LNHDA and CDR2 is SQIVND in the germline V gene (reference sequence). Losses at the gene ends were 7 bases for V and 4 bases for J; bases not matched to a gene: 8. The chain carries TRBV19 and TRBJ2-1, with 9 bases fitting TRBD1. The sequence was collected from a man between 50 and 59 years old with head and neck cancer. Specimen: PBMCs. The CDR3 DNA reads TGTGCCAGTACTTCCGGGACAGGGATTTACAATGAGCAGTTCTTC. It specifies CASTSGTGIYNEQFF.